The clone carrying this TCR beta chain was found once. The Seattle patients, enrolled during active infection, were followed longitudinally. The sample originates from a study of blood T cell repertoires in COVID-19. On the study more broadly: Some COVID-19 samples were acute and others convalescent; all came from the United States, Italy and Spain. PBMCs, B-cell-depleted T cells, or T cells were the source of the cDNA or gDNA that made up the material.

The repertoire was sequenced with immunoSEQ multiplex PCR; TCRdb's copy has only in-frame clones and lacks some. The profile shows 200,000 to 250,000 clones, about 87% of them singletons. The CDR3 spans 15 residues. The junction had 2 bases not matched to a gene; V was cut back by 3 bases and J by 2 bases. CDR1 and CDR2 (germline): SGHTA, FQGTGA. The receptor was derived from a young man with COVID-19, enrolled during active disease. This chain uses TRBV7-3 with TRBJ2-3; 10 nucleotides line up with TRBD2. The source material was peripheral blood. The CDR3 loop is CASSFSGGDTDTQYF. The CDR3 DNA sequence: TGTGCCAGCAGCTTCAGCGGGGGGGACACAGATACGCAGTATTTT.